This T cell receptor beta chain was sequenced for a study of PD-1 blockade in classical Hodgkin lymphoma. Study-wide context: Treatment was intravenous nivolumab, 3 mg/kg every 2 weeks, until progression.

Sequencing used immunoSEQ multiplex PCR; TCRdb keeps in-frame clones, though not all of them. The sample includes 11,000 to 15,000 clones, 80% to 90% of them seen just once. Whole-study findings and limits: Patients who responded completely had about the same baseline diversity as newly diagnosed patients. By C4D1 there was a significant rise in CD4+ TCR diversity but not in CD8+ TCR diversity.

Comments on this clone: Its antigen is not identified.

CDR1 is SGDLS, CDR2 YYNGEE, per germline. Germline trimming cut 4 bases from V and 2 bases from J; bases unmatched to any gene: 10. The CDR3 spans 17 residues. The time point here: cycle 4 day 1 (C4D1), after more than five weeks of nivolumab. Every patient experienced relapse after autologous stem cell transplantation, and brentuximab vedotin exposure varied. Best responses fell into complete response, partial response or progressive disease. This TCR was recovered from a human donor with classical Hodgkin lymphoma. The chain carries TRBV9 and TRBJ2-1; TRBD2 matches at 9 bases. The source was peripheral blood mononuclear cells (PBMCs), collected before the fourth cycle of nivolumab. The CDR3 DNA reads TGTGCCAGCAGCCCCGATGGCGGGGGGGCCCCCTACAATGAGCAGTTCTTC. Encoded protein: CASSPDGGGAPYNEQFF.